Listed below are T cell receptor beta chains from one sample, sequenced in a study of blood T cell repertoires in COVID-19. Some clones are missing from TCRdb's copy, which holds only in-frame ones; the method was immunoSEQ multiplex PCR. Of about 400,000 clones in the sample, approximately 90% were seen once. The sequenced sample was peripheral blood. These receptors all stem from a woman aged 25 to 45 with acute or convalescent COVID-19. Both conserved end residues are part of each CDR3. Each record gives: CDR3 length, clone size, V gene, D gene, J gene, CDR3 protein, CDR3 DNA. A D gene is named only where the DNA matches it firmly. Clone size, where shown, is once, few, many, or a class for clones that have expanded.

CDR3 length: 15; clone size: NA; V gene: TRBV7-6; D gene: TRBD2; J gene: TRBJ2-7; CDR3 protein: CASSPRTSGAYEQYF; CDR3 DNA: TGTGCCAGCAGCCCCAGGACTAGCGGGGCCTACGAGCAGTACTTC
CDR3 length: 14; clone size: few; V gene: TRBV5-1; D gene: NA; J gene: TRBJ2-2; CDR3 protein: CASSLDRGPGELFF; CDR3 DNA: TGCGCCAGCAGCTTGGACCGGGGTCCCGGGGAGCTGTTTTTT
CDR3 length: 14; clone size: NA; V gene: TRBV5-1; D gene: NA; J gene: TRBJ1-2; CDR3 protein: CASSLEAQTGGYTF; CDR3 DNA: TGCGCCAGCAGCTTGGAGGCCCAGACGGGGGGCTACACCTTC
CDR3 length: 12; clone size: NA; V gene: TRBV29-1; D gene: TRBD1; J gene: TRBJ1-1; CDR3 protein: CSGTWDSRSAFF; CDR3 DNA: TGCAGCGGTACTTGGGACAGCCGTTCCGCTTTCTTT
CDR3 length: 13; clone size: once; V gene: TRBV19; D gene: TRBD1; J gene: TRBJ2-2; CDR3 protein: CATQQGTAGELFF; CDR3 DNA: TGTGCCACTCAACAGGGGACAGCCGGGGAGCTGTTTTTT
CDR3 length: 15; clone size: NA; V gene: TRBV28; D gene: TRBD1; J gene: TRBJ1-5; CDR3 protein: CASSPGTGFGQPQHF; CDR3 DNA: TGTGCCAGCAGTCCAGGGACAGGGTTCGGTCAGCCCCAGCATTTT
CDR3 length: 14; clone size: NA; V gene: TRBV19; D gene: NA; J gene: TRBJ1-2; CDR3 protein: CASTLTSTNYGYTF; CDR3 DNA: TGTGCCAGTACCCTGACAAGCACTAACTATGGCTACACCTTC
CDR3 length: 20; clone size: NA; V gene: TRBV2; D gene: TRBD2; J gene: TRBJ2-7; CDR3 protein: CASRPAPGLAGGRSSYEQYF; CDR3 DNA: TGTGCCAGCAGACCAGCTCCGGGACTAGCGGGGGGTAGATCCTCCTACGAGCAGTACTTC
CDR3 length: 14; clone size: NA; V gene: TRBV15; D gene: TRBD2; J gene: TRBJ2-1; CDR3 protein: CATRSGGGYNEQFF; CDR3 DNA: TGTGCCACCAGGTCGGGCGGGGGGTACAATGAGCAGTTCTTC
CDR3 length: 15; clone size: NA; V gene: TRBV7-8; D gene: NA; J gene: TRBJ2-1; CDR3 protein: CASSLGGGPANEQFF; CDR3 DNA: TGTGCCAGCAGCTTAGGTGGAGGGCCCGCCAATGAGCAGTTCTTC
CDR3 length: 14; clone size: NA; V gene: TRBV4-1; D gene: NA; J gene: TRBJ2-1; CDR3 protein: CASSRRDSTNEQFF; CDR3 DNA: TGCGCCAGCAGCCGAAGGGACTCTACAAATGAGCAGTTCTTC
CDR3 length: 18; clone size: NA; V gene: TRBV4-1; D gene: TRBD1; J gene: TRBJ1-2; CDR3 protein: CASSQSGIQGGTHYGYTF; CDR3 DNA: TGCGCCAGCAGCCAATCAGGCATCCAGGGGGGCACTCACTATGGCTACACCTTC
CDR3 length: 18; clone size: NA; V gene: TRBV4-1; D gene: NA; J gene: TRBJ1-3; CDR3 protein: CASSLRMNYGSSGNTIYF; CDR3 DNA: TGCGCCAGCAGCCTAAGAATGAATTACGGGAGCTCTGGAAACACCATATATTTT
CDR3 length: 13; clone size: NA; V gene: TRBV6-5; D gene: TRBD1; J gene: TRBJ1-2; CDR3 protein: CASRSQGVNGYTF; CDR3 DNA: TGTGCCAGCAGATCACAGGGGGTCAATGGCTACACCTTC
CDR3 length: 16; clone size: NA; V gene: TRBV7-6; D gene: NA; J gene: TRBJ2-3; CDR3 protein: CASSPLLWGGHDTQYF; CDR3 DNA: TGTGCCAGCAGTCCCTTGTTGTGGGGGGGCCATGATACGCAGTATTTT
CDR3 length: 15; clone size: NA; V gene: TRBV27; D gene: TRBD1; J gene: TRBJ2-7; CDR3 protein: CASSGTTGVAYEQYF; CDR3 DNA: TGTGCCAGCAGTGGAACTACAGGGGTTGCCTACGAGCAGTACTTC
CDR3 length: 18; clone size: NA; V gene: TRBV11-2; D gene: TRBD2; J gene: TRBJ2-1; CDR3 protein: CASLPLQRKLAGENEQFF; CDR3 DNA: TGTGCCAGCCTACCCCTCCAGAGAAAGCTAGCGGGAGAAAATGAGCAGTTCTTC
CDR3 length: 17; clone size: few; V gene: TRBV27; D gene: TRBD2; J gene: TRBJ2-2; CDR3 protein: CASSLTGTSGNTGELFF; CDR3 DNA: TGTGCCAGCAGTTTAACGGGGACTAGCGGTAACACCGGGGAGCTGTTTTTT
CDR3 length: 15; clone size: NA; V gene: TRBV30; D gene: NA; J gene: TRBJ2-7; CDR3 protein: CAWSVRLQDYNEQYF; CDR3 DNA: TGTGCCTGGAGTGTGAGGTTGCAGGACTATAACGAGCAGTATTTC
CDR3 length: 17; clone size: NA; V gene: TRBV10-2; D gene: TRBD2; J gene: TRBJ2-2; CDR3 protein: CASSEAGGGALTGELFF; CDR3 DNA: TGCGCCAGCAGTGAGGCGGGCGGGGGGGCACTCACCGGGGAGCTGTTTTTT
CDR3 length: 13; clone size: NA; V gene: TRBV5-6; D gene: NA; J gene: TRBJ1-1; CDR3 protein: CASSLAVNTEAFF; CDR3 DNA: TGTGCCAGCAGCTTGGCAGTGAACACTGAAGCTTTCTTT
CDR3 length: 15; clone size: NA; V gene: TRBV15; D gene: TRBD1; J gene: TRBJ1-1; CDR3 protein: CATSIPGQPPGGAFF; CDR3 DNA: TGTGCCACCAGCATCCCGGGACAGCCGCCGGGTGGAGCTTTCTTT
CDR3 length: 13; clone size: once; V gene: TRBV29-1; D gene: NA; J gene: TRBJ2-7; CDR3 protein: CSVGTGSSYEQYF; CDR3 DNA: TGCAGCGTTGGGACGGGAAGCTCCTACGAGCAGTACTTC
CDR3 length: 17; clone size: NA; V gene: TRBV7-7; D gene: TRBD1; J gene: TRBJ2-2; CDR3 protein: CASSSILDRGHTGELFF; CDR3 DNA: TGTGCCAGCAGCTCCATTCTGGACAGGGGGCACACCGGGGAGCTGTTTTTT
CDR3 length: 14; clone size: NA; V gene: TRBV9; D gene: NA; J gene: TRBJ2-1; CDR3 protein: CASSVRDNYNEQFF; CDR3 DNA: TGTGCCAGCAGCGTAAGAGACAACTACAATGAGCAGTTCTTC
CDR3 length: 13; clone size: NA; V gene: TRBV5-6; D gene: NA; J gene: TRBJ2-2; CDR3 protein: CASSITNTGELFF; CDR3 DNA: TGTGCCAGCAGCATTACGAACACCGGGGAGCTGTTTTTT
CDR3 length: 12; clone size: NA; V gene: TRBV28; D gene: TRBD1; J gene: TRBJ1-6; CDR3 protein: CAIKTGSSPLHF; CDR3 DNA: TGTGCCATCAAGACAGGGTCATCACCCCTCCACTTT
CDR3 length: 14; clone size: NA; V gene: TRBV5-5; D gene: NA; J gene: TRBJ2-7; CDR3 protein: CASSSEAGPYEQYF; CDR3 DNA: TGTGCCAGCAGCTCGGAGGCAGGTCCCTACGAGCAGTACTTC
CDR3 length: 14; clone size: NA; V gene: TRBV29-1; D gene: TRBD1; J gene: TRBJ2-5; CDR3 protein: CSVRGQGFGETQYF; CDR3 DNA: TGCAGCGTCCGGGGACAGGGGTTCGGAGAGACCCAGTACTTC
CDR3 length: 16; clone size: few; V gene: TRBV11-2; D gene: NA; J gene: TRBJ2-1; CDR3 protein: CASSLQGSSSYNEQFF; CDR3 DNA: TGTGCCAGCAGCCTCCAAGGGAGTAGCTCCTACAATGAGCAGTTCTTC
CDR3 length: 16; clone size: NA; V gene: TRBV5-6; D gene: NA; J gene: TRBJ2-7; CDR3 protein: CASSLAGQSPSYEQYF; CDR3 DNA: TGTGCCAGCAGCTTGGCCGGACAATCGCCTTCCTACGAGCAGTACTTC
CDR3 length: 19; clone size: NA; V gene: TRBV4-1; D gene: NA; J gene: TRBJ2-6; CDR3 protein: CASSPKGQQDLSGANVLTF; CDR3 DNA: TGCGCCAGCAGCCCAAAAGGCCAACAGGACCTCTCTGGGGCCAACGTCCTGACTTTC
CDR3 length: 14; clone size: NA; V gene: TRBV28; D gene: TRBD2; J gene: TRBJ2-3; CDR3 protein: CASSRGGFTDTQYF; CDR3 DNA: TGTGCCAGCAGCCGGGGGGGTTTCACAGATACGCAGTATTTT
CDR3 length: 14; clone size: NA; V gene: TRBV6-4; D gene: NA; J gene: TRBJ2-3; CDR3 protein: CASSPQGPTDTQYF; CDR3 DNA: TGTGCCAGCAGCCCACAGGGTCCCACAGATACGCAGTATTTT
CDR3 length: 14; clone size: NA; V gene: TRBV2; D gene: TRBD2; J gene: TRBJ2-3; CDR3 protein: CASSEGLAPDTQYF; CDR3 DNA: TGTGCCAGCAGTGAAGGACTAGCTCCAGATACGCAGTATTTT
CDR3 length: 14; clone size: few; V gene: TRBV5-1; D gene: NA; J gene: TRBJ1-1; CDR3 protein: CASSLLGVNTEAFF; CDR3 DNA: TGCGCCAGCAGCTTGTTAGGGGTGAACACTGAAGCTTTCTTT
CDR3 length: 14; clone size: NA; V gene: TRBV30; D gene: NA; J gene: TRBJ1-1; CDR3 protein: CAWSPQGLNTEAFF; CDR3 DNA: TGTGCCTGGAGCCCACAGGGTTTGAACACTGAAGCTTTCTTT
CDR3 length: 10; clone size: NA; V gene: TRBV28; D gene: NA; J gene: TRBJ2-7; CDR3 protein: CATLGYEQYF; CDR3 DNA: TGTGCCACCCTAGGCTACGAGCAGTACTTC
CDR3 length: 13; clone size: NA; V gene: TRBV5-4; D gene: TRBD1; J gene: TRBJ2-7; CDR3 protein: CASTTDRANEQYF; CDR3 DNA: TGTGCCAGCACTACAGACAGGGCGAACGAGCAGTACTTC
CDR3 length: 17; clone size: NA; V gene: TRBV6-2/TRBV6-3; D gene: TRBD1; J gene: TRBJ1-1; CDR3 protein: CASSPLGAGGRNTEAFF; CDR3 DNA: TGTGCCAGCAGCCCTCTAGGTGCAGGGGGCCGTAACACTGAAGCTTTCTTT
CDR3 length: 13; clone size: NA; V gene: TRBV19; D gene: NA; J gene: TRBJ2-5; CDR3 protein: CASSTQGLETQYF; CDR3 DNA: TGTGCCAGTAGTACACAGGGTTTAGAGACCCAGTACTTC
CDR3 length: 14; clone size: NA; V gene: TRBV19; D gene: TRBD2; J gene: TRBJ2-1; CDR3 protein: CASTPGLAGREQFF; CDR3 DNA: TGTGCCAGTACCCCGGGACTAGCAGGTAGGGAGCAGTTCTTC
CDR3 length: 14; clone size: NA; V gene: TRBV29-1; D gene: NA; J gene: TRBJ1-2; CDR3 protein: CSVSTLGGGYGYTF; CDR3 DNA: TGCAGCGTTTCCACTCTAGGGGGTGGATATGGCTACACCTTC
CDR3 length: 11; clone size: NA; V gene: TRBV2; D gene: NA; J gene: TRBJ1-6; CDR3 protein: CASSSFSSLHF; CDR3 DNA: TGTGCCAGTTCGTCTTTTTCGTCCCTCCACTTT
CDR3 length: 13; clone size: NA; V gene: TRBV28; D gene: NA; J gene: TRBJ1-4; CDR3 protein: CASSLVWSAELFF; CDR3 DNA: TGTGCCAGCAGTTTAGTTTGGTCGGCGGAACTGTTTTTT
CDR3 length: 16; clone size: NA; V gene: TRBV28; D gene: TRBD1; J gene: TRBJ1-6; CDR3 protein: CASSLGQGKLNSPLHF; CDR3 DNA: TGTGCCAGCAGTTTAGGACAGGGCAAACTTAATTCACCCCTCCACTTT
CDR3 length: 13; clone size: NA; V gene: TRBV29-1; D gene: TRBD1; J gene: TRBJ1-6; CDR3 protein: CSARQGDNSPLHF; CDR3 DNA: TGCAGCGCAAGACAGGGGGATAATTCACCCCTCCACTTT
CDR3 length: 14; clone size: NA; V gene: TRBV4-1; D gene: NA; J gene: TRBJ2-2; CDR3 protein: CASTRERYTGELFF; CDR3 DNA: TGCGCCAGCACGAGGGAAAGATACACCGGGGAGCTGTTTTTT
CDR3 length: 15; clone size: NA; V gene: TRBV6-1; D gene: NA; J gene: TRBJ1-5; CDR3 protein: CASSEALGPNQPQHF; CDR3 DNA: TGTGCCAGCAGTGAAGCGCTTGGGCCCAATCAGCCCCAGCATTTT
CDR3 length: 19; clone size: NA; V gene: TRBV7-6; D gene: TRBD1; J gene: TRBJ1-4; CDR3 protein: CASSEVGTARYFRGEKLFF; CDR3 DNA: TGTGCCAGCAGCGAGGTCGGGACAGCCCGATACTTTAGGGGTGAAAAACTGTTTTTT
CDR3 length: 13; clone size: NA; V gene: TRBV3-1/TRBV3-2; D gene: NA; J gene: TRBJ1-2; CDR3 protein: CASSQTEDYGYTF; CDR3 DNA: TGTGCCAGCAGCCAAACAGAAGACTATGGCTACACCTTC
CDR3 length: 16; clone size: once; V gene: TRBV21-1; D gene: NA; J gene: TRBJ1-5; CDR3 protein: CASTLSDRGDNQPQHF; CDR3 DNA: TGTGCCAGCACCCTTTCAGACAGGGGGGACAATCAGCCCCAGCATTTT
CDR3 length: 15; clone size: NA; V gene: TRBV5-1; D gene: TRBD1; J gene: TRBJ2-7; CDR3 protein: CASSAGQGASYEQYF; CDR3 DNA: TGCGCCAGCAGCGCGGGACAGGGGGCTTCCTACGAGCAGTACTTC
CDR3 length: 16; clone size: NA; V gene: TRBV19; D gene: TRBD2; J gene: TRBJ2-3; CDR3 protein: CASSPTTSGGADTQYF; CDR3 DNA: TGTGCCAGTAGTCCAACGACTAGCGGGGGGGCAGATACGCAGTATTTT
CDR3 length: 13; clone size: NA; V gene: TRBV5-8; D gene: NA; J gene: TRBJ2-1; CDR3 protein: CASKDYKYNEQFF; CDR3 DNA: TGTGCCAGCAAGGACTACAAATACAATGAGCAGTTCTTC
CDR3 length: 15; clone size: NA; V gene: TRBV9; D gene: TRBD1; J gene: TRBJ1-4; CDR3 protein: CASSIGQGTNEKLFF; CDR3 DNA: TGTGCCAGCAGCATAGGACAGGGAACTAATGAAAAACTGTTTTTT
CDR3 length: 13; clone size: NA; V gene: TRBV7-9; D gene: TRBD2; J gene: TRBJ2-5; CDR3 protein: CASGSGSQETQYF; CDR3 DNA: TGTGCCAGCGGTAGCGGGTCCCAAGAGACCCAGTACTTC
CDR3 length: 13; clone size: NA; V gene: TRBV30; D gene: TRBD1; J gene: TRBJ1-5; CDR3 protein: CACTGQNNQPQHF; CDR3 DNA: TGTGCCTGCACGGGACAGAACAATCAGCCCCAGCATTTT
CDR3 length: 17; clone size: NA; V gene: TRBV2; D gene: NA; J gene: TRBJ2-3; CDR3 protein: CASSEARTPGVGDTQYF; CDR3 DNA: TGTGCCAGCAGTGAAGCGCGAACCCCGGGGGTTGGAGATACGCAGTATTTT
CDR3 length: 19; clone size: NA; V gene: TRBV6-2/TRBV6-3; D gene: TRBD2; J gene: TRBJ2-1; CDR3 protein: CASSLTARGGLRSYNEQFF; CDR3 DNA: TGTGCCAGCAGTTTGACCGCGCGGGGGGGCCTCAGGTCCTACAATGAGCAGTTCTTC